These 8 T cell receptor beta chains came from one sample sequenced in a study of CD4 and CD8 cells across lung adenocarcinoma regions. TCRdb reprocessed the PCR reads with MiXCR, giving one entry per CDR3 protein. There are under 10,000 distinct CDR3 sequences in the sample; approximately 53% occur only once, and roughly 24% lies in the top ten. Sequencing was performed on CD4+ T cells from the center of a lung tumor. The receptors originated from a female donor with lung adenocarcinoma. The CD4 and CD8 labels of this study may be unreliable.

The CDR3 DNA sequence: TGTGCCAGCAAAAGCGCCTCTAAGCGGGAGCAGTTCTTC. It yields the protein CASKSASKREQFF. V is TRBV6-1 and J is TRBJ2-1; D perhaps matches TRBD2 (5 bases). The CDR3 contains 13 residues. Germline V gene sequence: CDR1 MNHNS, CDR2 SASEGT. V was clipped by 7 bases and J by 10 bases, with 17 bases between them.

The rearrangement joins TRBV7-9 to TRBJ2-3, with 9 bases identical to TRBD2. CDR1 and CDR2 (germline): SEHNR, FQNEAQ (reference sequence). CDR3 length equals 19 residues. Trimming took 1 base from V and 4 from J; bases not matched to a gene: 15. In DNA form, the CDR3 reads TGTGCCAGCAGCTTAGGAATTATGGCGGGAGGGCCTATCGCAGATACGCAGTATTTT. This sequence encodes CASSLGIMAGGPIADTQYF. The variable domain in full, completed from reference TRBV7-9 and TRBJ2-3, reads DTGVSQNPRHKITKRGQNVTFRCDPISEHNRLYWYRQTLGQGPEFLTYFQNEAQLEKSRLLSDRFSAERPKGSFSTLEIQRTEQGDSAMYLCASSLGIMAGGPIADTQYFGPGTRLTVL.

This clonotype turned up a few times. This chain uses TRBV7-8 with TRBJ2-1, with a weak D call TRBD2 (6 bases). The length of the CDR3 is 15 residues. Germline assignment: CDR1 SGHVS and CDR2 FQNEAQ. The germline V and J ends were trimmed by 5 bases and 1 base, with 12 bases remaining between them. The CDR3 reads CASSMGLSSYNEQFF. The CDR3 DNA is TGTGCCAGCAGCATGGGACTTTCTTCCTACAATGAGCAGTTCTTC.

On this clonotype: The junction departs from the called germline gene at one end, perhaps through a read error. The chain uses TRBV27 and TRBJ2-4; TRBD2 might be the D (6 bases). CDR3 length: 15 residues. The germline CDR1 and CDR2 sequences are MNHEY and SMNVEV (reference sequence). The CDR3 region is CASTNGGGDENTQYF. CDR3 DNA sequence: TGTGCCAGCACCAACGGCGGCGGGGACGAAAACACTCAGTACTTC.

The chain carries TRBV5-1 and TRBJ2-2, with 9 bases lining up with TRBD1. V was pared by 7 bases and J by 2 bases, with 6 bases of the junction left unmatched. Germline V gene sequence: CDR1 SGHRS, CDR2 YFSETQ. The CDR3 has 15 residues. CDR3 nucleotides: TGCGCCAGCGGATTGGGACAGGGCAACACCGGGGAGCTGTTTTTT. It yields the protein CASGLGQGNTGELFF.

Note on this clonotype: The junction shows a germline mismatch at one end, possibly a read error. This chain joins TRBV6-5 and TRBJ2-4; tentative D call: TRBD2 (7 bases). Germline CDR1 MNHEY, CDR2 SVGAGI. This CDR3 has 20 residues. DNA of the CDR3: TGTGCCAGCAGTTACGGGGGGCTAGCGGCGGGGCTGTGGGCCAAAAACATTCAGTATTTC. Its translation is CASSYGGLAAGLWAKNIQYF.

The V gene is TRBV6-1, the J gene TRBJ2-2; D assignment may be TRBD1 or TRBD2 (7 bases each). This CDR3 has 16 residues. V lost 5 bases, J lost 3 bases, and 16 bases lay in between. CDR1 MNHNS and CDR2 SASEGT come from the germline V gene. In DNA form, the CDR3 reads TGTGCCAGCAGTAAGAAGGGGGGGACAGACACCGGGGAGCTGTTTTTT. Its translation: CASSKKGGTDTGELFF.

This chain uses TRBV12-3 or TRBV12-4 with TRBJ2-1, with D unclear. This CDR3 has 14 amino acids. Trimming shortened V by 7 bases and J by 6 bases, and 16 bases separated the two germline ends. The CDR3 DNA follows: TGTGCCAGCACTTTCTCCCTTGGATCCAATGAGCAGTTCTTC. This encodes CASTFSLGSNEQFF.